These 29 T cell receptor beta chains originate from one sample sequenced in a study of T cell repertoires in cytomegalovirus infection. TCRdb re-called the reads through MiXCR, storing one row per CDR3 protein. The sample carries hundreds of thousands of distinct CDR3 sequences, 35% recorded once. Sequencing input: PBMCs. The receptors originated from a human donor in good health (CMV status not recorded). Some clones in this sample may be carry-over from other donors' samples.

The rearrangement joins TRBV6-4 to TRBJ2-1, with TRBD2 identical over 9 bases. The CDR3 is made up of 15 amino acids. Germline V gene lookup returns CDR1 MRHNA and CDR2 SNTAGT. With V trimmed by 3 bases and J by 0 bases, 0 bases remained unmatched. The CDR3: CASSERGGSYNEQFF. The CDR3 bases are TGTGCCAGCAGTGAGCGGGGGGGCTCCTACAATGAGCAGTTCTTC.

CDR3 residues: CASSSMLNYEQYF. The CDR3 DNA reads as TGTGCCAGCAGTTCAATGTTGAACTACGAGCAGTACTTC. The genes are TRBV28 and TRBJ2-7; no definite D call. V was pared by 4 bases and J by 3 bases, with 10 bases between. The germline CDR1 and CDR2 sequences are MDHEN and SYDVKM. This CDR3 is built from 13 residues. Supplemented by reference TRBV28 and TRBJ2-7, the full variable domain reads DVKVTQSSRYLVKRTGEKVFLECVQDMDHENMFWYRQDPGLGLRLIYFSYDVKMKEKGDIPEGYSVSREKKERFSLILESASTNQTSMYLCASSSMLNYEQYFGPGTRLTVT.

The chain links TRBV28 to TRBJ2-1; D remains unclear. The CDR3 is made up of 13 amino acids. V was cut by 11 bases and J by 0 bases, with 11 bases left in between. CDR1 and CDR2 from the germline V gene are MDHEN and SYDVKM. The CDR3: CASLRSSYNEQFF. The DNA of the CDR3 is TGTGCCTCCTTACGGAGCTCCTACAATGAGCAGTTCTTC.

This clonotype has ten or more counts. The chain links TRBV7-2 to TRBJ1-2, with no clear D. Germline V gives CDR1 SGHTA, CDR2 FQGNSA. Trimming removed 4 bases at V and 2 bases at J, with 8 bases between. This CDR3 has 13 residues. This chain's CDR3 is CASSYGRNYGYTF. The CDR3 region has the DNA TGTGCCAGCAGCTACGGACGGAACTATGGCTACACCTTC.

The chain links TRBV4-1 to TRBJ1-5; maybe TRBD1 (6 bases). This CDR3 is built from 14 residues. Germline CDR1 MGHRA, CDR2 YSYEKL. Trimming removed 0 bases at V and 9 bases at J, with 12 bases between. DNA of the CDR3: TGCGCCAGCAGCCAAGAGGGGGGCGGGGGGCCCCAGCATTTT. It yields the protein CASSQEGGGGPQHF.

This clonotype was detected once. J is TRBJ2-3 and V is TRBV29-1, with D tentatively TRBD2 (5 bases). V was shortened by 7 bases and J by 2 bases, with 19 bases between the two germline ends. Germline CDR1 and CDR2: SQVTM and ANQGSEA. This CDR3 is built from 15 residues. The CDR3 loop is CSGLMRRGTTDTQYF. The CDR3 bases are TGCAGCGGCCTAATGAGACGGGGAACCACAGATACGCAGTATTTT.

This chain uses TRBV28 with TRBJ1-4; D gene ambiguous. V shed 1 base and J shed 1 base, with 13 bases lying between them. The CDR3 spans 17 residues. CDR1 and CDR2 from the germline V gene are MDHEN and SYDVKM. CDR3 sequence: CASSLSPGRVTNEKLFF. In DNA, the CDR3 is TGTGCCAGCAGTTTATCCCCCGGACGGGTAACTAATGAAAAACTGTTTTTT.

The CDR3 loop reads CSARDPLAGTYEQYF. CDR3 nucleotide sequence: TGCAGTGCTAGAGATCCGCTAGCGGGAACCTACGAGCAGTACTTC. The chain uses TRBV20-1 and TRBJ2-7, with 9 bases matching TRBD2. Germline CDR1 reads DFQATT; CDR2 reads SNEGSKA (reference sequence). V shed 0 bases, J shed 2 bases, and the junction held 5 bases outside the gene matches. The CDR3 extends over 15 amino acids.

V usage is TRBV19 and J usage is TRBJ2-1; 10 nucleotides agree with TRBD1. The V gene end was trimmed by 6 bases and the J gene end by 9 bases; junction bases not matched to a gene: 5. In germline, CDR1 is LNHDA, CDR2 SQIVND (reference sequence). CDR3 size: 13 residues. CDR3 residues: CASSIRDRGEQFF. DNA of the CDR3: TGTGCCAGTAGCATTAGGGACAGGGGTGAGCAGTTCTTC.

This clonotype came up a few times. This sequence joins TRBV5-1 and TRBJ2-3; no clear D. The CDR3 sequence is 13 residues long. CDR1 and CDR2 (germline): SGHRS, YFSETQ. V was trimmed by 5 bases and J by 0 bases, leaving 7 bases between them. CDR3 sequence: CASRIISTDTQYF. The CDR3 DNA reads as TGCGCCAGCAGAATAATCAGCACAGATACGCAGTATTTT.

V usage is TRBV7-9 and J usage is TRBJ2-1, with TRBD2 identical over 9 bases. V dropped 8 bases and J dropped 5; count of bases not matched to a gene: 13. This CDR3 contains 16 residues. Germline loops: CDR1 SEHNR, CDR2 FQNEAQ (reference sequence). The CDR3 loop is CASQKGVAGVHNEQFF. The DNA for the CDR3 is TGTGCCAGCCAAAAGGGTGTAGCGGGAGTCCACAATGAGCAGTTCTTC.

The chain joins TRBV19 to TRBJ1-1, with no clear D. V was shortened by 5 bases and J by 1 base, with 17 bases between the two germline ends. The CDR3 contains 16 residues. In germline, CDR1 is LNHDA, CDR2 SQIVND (reference sequence). CDR3 DNA: TGTGCCAGTAGTTCTCGTTGGGATAGCCAGAACACTGAAGCTTTCTTT. Its protein is CASSSRWDSQNTEAFF.

The chain couples TRBV20-1 to TRBJ2-4; 8 nucleotides align to TRBD1. V gave up 0 bases and J gave up 0 bases; unmatched junction bases: 4. The length of the CDR3 is 16 residues. Germline V gives CDR1 DFQATT, CDR2 SNEGSKA (reference sequence). CDR3 region: CSAREGTGLAKNIQYF. CDR3 nucleotide sequence: TGCAGTGCTAGAGAAGGGACAGGCCTAGCCAAAAACATTCAGTACTTC.

The chain uses TRBV11-2 and TRBJ1-4; D gene unclear. The CDR3 has 16 residues. The germline V gene encodes CDR1 SGHAT and CDR2 FQNNGV. V lost 0 bases, J lost 8 bases, and 16 bases lay in between. The CDR3 loop reads CASSLDPGGLNEKLFF. The DNA for the CDR3 is TGTGCCAGCAGCTTAGATCCGGGAGGGCTGAACGAAAAACTGTTTTTT.

This clonotype was seen more than once but under ten times. The chain uses TRBV5-6 and TRBJ1-1, with a tentative D call TRBD1 (5 bases). Germline CDR1 SGHDT, CDR2 YYEEEE. With 0 bases removed from V and 0 bases from J, the gap between germline ends came to 9 bases. The CDR3 loop spans 15 amino acids. CDR3 DNA sequence: TGTGCCAGCAGCTTGGGACAGCCCATGAACACTGAAGCTTTCTTT. Protein sequence: CASSLGQPMNTEAFF.

This clonotype was counted between two and nine times. The chain is built from TRBV7-2 and TRBJ1-2; D is unresolved. Germline V lookup: CDR1 SGHTA, CDR2 FQGNSA. This CDR3 contains 14 residues. V dropped 2 bases and J dropped 5 bases, with 12 bases sitting between them. The CDR3 sequence is CASSLSPGGYGYTF. CDR3 coding DNA: TGTGCCAGCAGCTTATCGCCAGGAGGGTATGGCTACACCTTC.

This clonotype was counted a few times. The rearrangement uses TRBV20-1 and TRBJ2-3, with D uncertain. V lost 2 bases to trimming and J lost 3 bases, with 9 bases between them. CDR3 length equals 13 residues. Germline values: CDR1 DFQATT, CDR2 SNEGSKA (reference sequence). The CDR3 protein is CSARTLGTDTQYF. The CDR3 DNA sequence: TGCAGTGCTAGAACCCTAGGAACAGATACGCAGTATTTT.

Note on this clonotype: The CDR3 end shows no conserved phenylalanine or tryptophan, and so a read error is likely. The gene calls are TRBV10-3 and TRBJ2-7; D not resolved. The CDR3 covers 13 residues. CDR1 is ENHRY and CDR2 is SYGVKD in the germline V gene. V was pared by 2 bases and J by 5 bases, with 10 bases between. The CDR3 spells CAISEKDPHEQYL. The CDR3 region has the DNA TGTGCCATCAGTGAGAAAGACCCCCACGAGCAGTACTTA.

This clonotype showed up many times. This rearrangement joins TRBV7-2 to TRBJ2-3, with 9 bases that match TRBD2. The length of the CDR3 is 16 residues. V was clipped by 2 bases and J by 5 bases; unmatched bases: 8. Germline CDR1 reads SGHTA; CDR2 reads FQGNSA. The CDR3 here is CASSLNRAGGGDTQYF. The CDR3 DNA reads TGTGCCAGCAGCTTAAACAGAGCGGGGGGCGGAGATACGCAGTATTTT.

The sample holds a few counts of this clonotype. The CDR3: CSVRRGEQYF. CDR3 nucleotide sequence: TGCAGCGTCCGCCGTGGCGAGCAGTACTTC. V gene TRBV29-1 combines with J gene TRBJ2-7, with D uncertain. Looked up from germline, CDR1 is SQVTM and CDR2 is ANQGSEA. V was trimmed by 6 bases and J by 6 bases, leaving 9 bases between them. The CDR3 has 10 residues.

This clonotype appeared a few times. The chain is built from TRBV7-2 and TRBJ2-7, with 7 positions matching TRBD2. This CDR3 region has 18 residues. CDR1 and CDR2 (germline): SGHTA, FQGNSA. Losses at the gene ends were 2 bases for V and 2 bases for J; bases not matched to a gene: 15. The CDR3 protein is CASSLFPLRELTPYEQYF. As DNA, the CDR3 is TGTGCCAGCAGCTTATTCCCCTTGCGGGAGCTGACCCCCTACGAGCAGTACTTC.

The V and J genes are TRBV29-1 and TRBJ2-3; TRBD1 agrees at 8 bases. From germline, CDR1 is SQVTM and CDR2 ANQGSEA. The trim removed 7 bases at V and 2 bases at J, leaving 14 bases unmatched. CDR3 length: 16 amino acids. In DNA, the CDR3 is TGCAGCGCTCGGGCAGGGGGCCCTTGGCCCACAGATACGCAGTATTTT. It is translated as CSARAGGPWPTDTQYF.

This clonotype was detected only a few times. The chain carries TRBV7-2 and TRBJ2-3, with 10 bases that match TRBD2. Losses at the gene ends were 1 base for V and 0 bases for J; bases not matched to a gene: 7. Germline-derived CDR1 and CDR2 are SGHTA and FQGNSA. This CDR3 is built from 18 residues. CDR3 region: CASSLVGLAGASTDTQYF. The CDR3 DNA sequence: TGTGCCAGCAGCTTAGTCGGCCTAGCGGGGGCTAGCACAGATACGCAGTATTTT.

This chain links TRBV19 with TRBJ2-7, with 8 bases matching TRBD2. The CDR3 contains 16 residues. J lost 0 bases, V lost 3 bases, and 7 bases had no gene match. Looked up from germline, CDR1 is LNHDA and CDR2 is SQIVND (reference sequence). The CDR3 nucleotides read TGTGCCAGTAGTATGGCGGCGGGGGGAAGCTCCTACGAGCAGTACTTC. Its translation is CASSMAAGGSSYEQYF.

The V gene is TRBV2, the J gene TRBJ2-1; weak D call: TRBD2 (6 bases). Trimming took off 2 bases at V and 8 bases at J, with 25 bases between the two ends. The germline gives CDR1 SNHLY, CDR2 FYNNEI. The CDR3 extends over 18 amino acids. The CDR3 reads CASSELGLGLGSVDEQFF. The DNA for the CDR3 is TGTGCCAGCAGTGAATTGGGACTTGGGCTAGGAAGTGTAGATGAGCAGTTCTTC. The variable domain in full, completed from reference TRBV2 and TRBJ2-1, reads EPEVTQTPSHQVTQMGQEVILRCVPISNHLYFYWYRQILGQKVEFLVSFYNNEISEKSEIFDDQFSVERPDGSNFTLKIRSTKLEDSAMYFCASSELGLGLGSVDEQFFGPGTRLTVL.

This clonotype was found many times. The chain couples TRBV7-6 to TRBJ1-2; 11 bases map to TRBD1. CDR1 is SGHVS, CDR2 FNYEAQ, per germline. V dropped 4 bases and J dropped 9; count of bases not matched to a gene: 4. The CDR3 covers 13 residues. CDR3 coding DNA: TGTGCCAGCAGCTCGGGACAGGGGGTTAGCTACACCTTC. As protein: CASSSGQGVSYTF. Together with reference TRBV7-6 and TRBJ1-2, the CDR3 gives the full variable domain: GAGVSQSPRYKVTKRGQDVALRCDPISGHVSLYWYRQALGQGPEFLTYFNYEAQQDKSGLPNDRFSAERPEGSISTLTIQRTEQRDSAMYRCASSSGQGVSYTFGSGTRLTVV.

There are a few counts of this clonotype. This chain connects TRBV5-5 to TRBJ1-6; TRBD1 might be the D (5 bases). V shed 4 bases and J shed 5 bases, with 16 bases lying between them. The CDR3 covers 16 residues. CDR1 and CDR2 (germline): SGHKS, YYEKEE (reference sequence). The DNA for the CDR3 is TGTGCCAGCAGCCCGGGAGGGGCGGCCCATAATTCACCCCTCCACTTT. Encoded protein: CASSPGGAAHNSPLHF.

As concerns this clonotype: The CDR3 end shows no conserved phenylalanine or tryptophan, and so a read error is likely. The chain uses TRBV7-9 and TRBJ2-5; 7 nucleotides line up with TRBD1. The germline CDR1 and CDR2 sequences are SEHNR and FQNEAQ (reference sequence). The V segment lost 4 bases and the J segment 7 bases; nucleotides outside the gene matches: 6. The CDR3 covers 13 residues. CDR3 DNA sequence: TGTGCCAGCAGCTCCGGGACAGCCCCGACCCAGTACTCC. It is translated as CASSSGTAPTQYS.

In this sample, this clonotype turned up a few times. One end of the junction does not line up with germline, which may come from a read error. The V gene is TRBV9, the J gene TRBJ1-5, with D perhaps TRBD1 (6 bases). The CDR3 runs 14 residues. Germline V lookup: CDR1 SGDLS, CDR2 YYNGEE. CDR3 DNA: TGTGCCAGCAGCGTAGGGACAGACAATCGGCCCCAGCATTTT. Protein product: CASSVGTDNRPQHF.